This T cell receptor beta chain was found in a study of T-cell reconstitution after alpha-beta-depleted transplantation in children. A TCRbeta library incorporating unique molecular identifiers was prepared. From the PCR reads, TCRdb called clonotypes with MiXCR, one entry per CDR3 protein. The data contain hundreds of thousands of distinct CDR3 sequences, roughly 13% of them singletons. Comments on this clonotype: Its matching antigen is unknown.

With V trimmed by 1 base and J by 8 bases, 9 bases remained unmatched. This CDR3 has 16 residues. CDR1 is SGHDT, CDR2 YYEEEE, per germline. Study-level findings and limits: After transplant, at about two months, alpha-beta T cells were reportedly derived from several hundred expanded graft clones.

Sequences were derived from PBMCs, sampled before TCRalphabeta/CD19-depleted stem cell transplant. This rearrangement joins TRBV5-6 to TRBJ2-1; 10 bases fit TRBD2. The clonotype comes from a girl aged 2 to 10 with congenital amegakaryocytic thrombocytopenia, due to receive a stem cell transplant. CDR3 sequence (DNA): TGTGCCAGCAGCTTGTCCCTAGCGGGAGTACGGGATGAGCAGTTCTTC. Encoded protein: CASSLSLAGVRDEQFF.